A single sample gave rise to the 14 T cell receptor beta chains below, sequenced in a study of shared clonotypes between healthy human individuals. Profiling relied on immunoSEQ multiplex PCR, and the TCRdb table lists in-frame clones only, not all of them. The sample has 2 million or so clones, about 95% seen once. Only CD45RO-negative cells positively selected for CCR7 counted as naive CD8 cells, so terminally differentiated effector memory CD45RA+ cells were excluded. Sequencing was done on a sample of naive CD8+ T cells sorted from blood. Receptors originate from a man aged 18 to 30 in good health.

The J gene is TRBJ2-1, the V gene TRBV6-5; 7 positions agree with TRBD1. This CDR3 comprises 14 residues. Germline V CDR1 and CDR2: MNHEY, SVGAGI. After removal of 2 bases from V and 6 bases from J, the junction contained 4 bases not matched to a gene. CDR3 amino acids: CASSYRDRANEQFF. CDR3 nucleotides: TGTGCCAGCAGTTACCGCGACAGGGCCAATGAGCAGTTCTTC.

This chain joins TRBV19 and TRBJ2-7; the D gene could be TRBD1 or TRBD2 (6 bases each). Germline V gene data show CDR1 as LNHDA and CDR2 as SQIVND (reference sequence). CDR3 length: 17 amino acids. V gave up 1 base and J gave up 2 bases, with 18 bases separating them. CDR3 sequence (DNA): TGTGCCAGTAGTATAGTACCAAGGGGGAGGATGACCTACGAGCAGTACTTC. This gives the protein CASSIVPRGRMTYEQYF.

For the CDR3, the DNA is TGTGCCAGCAGCTTGGCCGGGGACAGGCTCTATGGCTACACCTTC. This encodes CASSLAGDRLYGYTF. The chain recombines TRBV5-4 with TRBJ1-2; the match to TRBD1 covers 8 bases. This CDR3 comprises 15 residues. CDR1 is SGHNT, CDR2 YYREEE, per germline (reference sequence). The trim removed 0 bases at V and 4 bases at J, leaving 5 bases unmatched.

The chain links TRBV27 to TRBJ1-1; 7 bases match TRBD1. CDR3 length: 14 amino acids. J gave up 4 bases and V 5 bases, and 7 bases lay outside the gene matches. Looked up from germline, CDR1 is MNHEY and CDR2 is SMNVEV (reference sequence). The CDR3 sequence: CASSINTGVTEAFF. DNA of the CDR3: TGTGCCAGCAGTATTAACACAGGGGTCACTGAAGCTTTCTTT.

CDR3 DNA: TGTGCCAGCAGCGTAGGGGCTAGCGGGAGGGCCGATGAGCAGTTCTTC. Protein product: CASSVGASGRADEQFF. This rearrangement joins TRBV9 to TRBJ2-1, with 12 nucleotides matching TRBD2. This CDR3 is built from 16 residues. After removal of 0 bases from V and 8 bases from J, the junction contained 6 bases not matched to a gene. Germline V gene lookup returns CDR1 SGDLS and CDR2 YYNGEE.

This chain uses TRBV7-5 with TRBJ2-4; the D call in the table, TRBD2, was not verified against the DNA. TRBV7-5 counts as a pseudogene. This CDR3 region has 15 residues. The CDR3 loop is CARRRGFPAKNIQYF. In nucleotides, the CDR3 is TGTGCCAGAAGACGAGGGTTTCCAGCCAAAAACATTCAGTACTTC.

This rearrangement joins TRBV5-6 to TRBJ2-1; 14 nucleotides line up with TRBD2. This CDR3 region has 17 residues. Germline V gives CDR1 SGHDT, CDR2 YYEEEE. V lost 4 bases to trimming and J lost 0 bases; unmatched junction nucleotides: 3. DNA for the CDR3: TGTGCCAGCAGCCCCGGGACTAGCGGGGGCTCCTACAATGAGCAGTTCTTC. Protein: CASSPGTSGGSYNEQFF.

This chain uses TRBV4-1 with TRBJ1-4; maybe TRBD1 (5 bases). The germline V gene has CDR1 MGHRA and CDR2 YSYEKL. The CDR3 has 16 residues. V was pared by 4 bases and J by 0 bases, with 12 bases between. Here the CDR3 DNA reads TGCGCCAGCAGCCTACCTGGGGCTCCAACTAATGAAAAACTGTTTTTT. This codes for CASSLPGAPTNEKLFF.

V usage is TRBV30 and J usage is TRBJ1-3; unclear D gene. Germline CDR1 GTSNPN, CDR2 SVGIG (reference sequence). The CDR3 extends over 11 amino acids. CDR3 sequence (DNA): TGTGTACAGTGGGGAGGAAACACCATATATTTT. This gives the protein CVQWGGNTIYF.

This chain uses TRBV7-9 with TRBJ2-3, with TRBD1 identical over 9 bases. The germline V gene has CDR1 SEHNR and CDR2 FQNEAQ (reference sequence). The V segment lost 2 bases and the J segment 6 bases; nucleotides outside the gene matches: 6. The CDR3 has 15 amino acids. CDR3 loop: CASSLKQGAGDTQYF. CDR3 DNA sequence: TGTGCCAGCAGCTTAAAACAGGGGGCTGGTGATACGCAGTATTTT.

The chain combines TRBV11-1 with TRBJ2-5; 8 bases align to TRBD1. The CDR3 runs to 13 residues. The V and J ends lost 5 bases and 6 bases, in that order; junction bases with no gene match: 5. CDR1 SGHAT and CDR2 FQDESV come from the germline V gene (reference sequence). This chain's CDR3 is CASSMGQEKTQYF. The CDR3, as DNA: TGTGCCAGCAGCATGGGACAGGAGAAGACCCAGTACTTC.

J is TRBJ2-2 and V is TRBV10-3; D is unresolved. V gave up 5 bases and J gave up 5 bases, with 6 bases separating them. The length of the CDR3 is 12 residues. CDR1 and CDR2 from the germline V gene are ENHRY and SYGVKD. The CDR3 region has the DNA TGTGCCATCAGTATCCCGACCGGGGAGCTGTTTTTT. It codes for CAISIPTGELFF.

V usage is TRBV6-4 and J usage is TRBJ2-2; D gene uncertain. V lost 3 bases to trimming and J lost 7 bases, with 3 bases between them. Per germline, CDR1 MRHNA and CDR2 SNTAGT. This CDR3 comprises 11 residues. The CDR3 loop reads CASSENGELFF. For the CDR3, the DNA is TGTGCCAGCAGTGAGAACGGGGAGCTGTTTTTT.

The V gene is TRBV29-1, the J gene TRBJ1-2, with D unresolved. Germline lookup yields CDR1 SQVTM and CDR2 ANQGSEA. Trimming took 1 base from V and 1 from J, leaving 7 bases between them. This CDR3 has 13 amino acids. CDR3 protein: CSVEGGDNYGYTF. DNA for the CDR3: TGCAGCGTTGAAGGGGGAGATAACTATGGCTACACCTTC.